A single sample gave rise to the 26 T cell receptor beta chains below, sequenced in a study of brain T cells in children with intractable seizures. Stated time point: blood from clinic visit 5 months post-surgery; TSC patient then seizure free. Produced via immunoSEQ multiplex PCR; TCRdb's table is partial and in-frame only. The top ten hold 5% to 7% of the sample, which has under 400,000 clones, about 94% seen once. This sample comprised peripheral blood, obtained less than 6 months after surgery. The source of these receptors is a boy younger than two with tuberous sclerosis and intractable seizures.

V is TRBV11-2 and J is TRBJ2-3; 13 bases map to TRBD2. CDR3 length: 17 residues. Germline values: CDR1 SGHAT, CDR2 FQNNGV. Trimming took 5 bases from V and 2 from J; bases not matched to a gene: 7. CDR3 sequence (DNA): TGTGCCAGCAGCCCTCCGGGACTAGCGGGACTCACAGATACGCAGTATTTT. As protein: CASSPPGLAGLTDTQYF.

The CDR3 loop reads CASSWVAGGPTDTQYF. Written as DNA, the CDR3 is TGCGCCAGCAGCTGGGTAGCGGGAGGGCCGACAGATACGCAGTATTTT. The chain couples TRBV5-1 to TRBJ2-3; 11 nucleotides agree with TRBD2. Germline assignment: CDR1 SGHRS and CDR2 YFSETQ. The CDR3 consists of 16 residues. The trim removed 3 bases at V and 3 bases at J, leaving 6 bases unmatched. Combining the CDR3 with reference TRBV5-1 and TRBJ2-3 gives the whole variable domain KAGVTQTPRYLIKTRGQQVTLSCSPISGHRSVSWYQQTPGQGLQFLFEYFSETQRNKGNFPGRFSGRQFSNSRSEMNVSTLELGDSALYLCASSWVAGGPTDTQYFGPGTRLTVL.

This chain uses TRBV5-1 with TRBJ2-1; 8 bases map to TRBD2. This CDR3 comprises 18 residues. V shed 0 bases and J 2 bases; nucleotides not matched to a gene: 10. Germline V gene lookup returns CDR1 SGHRS and CDR2 YFSETQ. The CDR3 DNA reads TGCGCCAGCAGCTTGGAGGGGGGTAGCGGGACCCCCTACAATGAGCAGTTCTTC. Its protein is CASSLEGGSGTPYNEQFF.

The chain has TRBV3-1 (or the pseudogene TRBV3-2) and TRBJ2-1, with TRBD1 matching 10 bases. The CDR3 totals 14 residues. The germline V gene encodes CDR1 LGHDT and CDR2 YNNKEL (reference sequence). V gave up 7 bases and J gave up 5 bases; unmatched junction bases: 5. The CDR3 sequence is CASKRTGGNNEQFF. In DNA, the CDR3 is TGTGCCAGCAAAAGGACAGGGGGAAACAATGAGCAGTTCTTC.

DNA of the CDR3: TGTGCCTGGAGTGTACTTGGGGGGCTTCGAGTGGAAAAACTGTTTTTT. Its protein is CAWSVLGGLRVEKLFF. V and J are TRBV30 and TRBJ1-4; the D gene is possibly TRBD1 (6 bases). The CDR3 runs to 16 residues. Germline CDR1 GTSNPN, CDR2 SVGIG (reference sequence). The V gene lost 0 bases and the J gene lost 8 bases, with 19 bases spanning the gap.

The rearrangement uses TRBV6-1 and TRBJ2-7; 10 bases are a match to TRBD2. The germline gives CDR1 MNHNS, CDR2 SASEGT. J was trimmed by 3 bases and V by 4 bases; bases with no gene match: 15. This CDR3 contains 18 residues. CDR3 in DNA: TGTGCCAGCAGTGGGGCAGGGGGGCGACTAGCGGGCCTCTACGAGCAGTACTTC. It translates to CASSGAGGRLAGLYEQYF.

The V gene is TRBV24-1, the J gene TRBJ2-3; no definite D call. V was shortened by 7 bases and J by 1 base, with 8 bases between the two germline ends. CDR3 length: 13 residues. Germline V CDR1 and CDR2: KGHDR, SFDVKD. The CDR3 region has the DNA TGTGCCACCAGGGGCCCCGGCACAGATACGCAGTATTTT. It specifies CATRGPGTDTQYF.

This clone occurred a few times. The sample carries other DNA sequences with the same CDR3. This chain connects TRBV29-1 to TRBJ2-2; no reliable D call. V gave up 7 bases and J gave up 1 base, with 4 bases separating them. This CDR3 spans 11 amino acids. CDR1 and CDR2 (germline): SQVTM, ANQGSEA. The CDR3 DNA sequence: TGCAGCGGGGGGAACACCGGGGAGCTGTTTTTT. This translates into CSGGNTGELFF.

This clone showed up just once. V and J are TRBV6-6 and TRBJ1-6, with TRBD1 matching over 8 bases. V lost 6 bases to trimming and J lost 8 bases; unmatched junction nucleotides: 9. The CDR3 has 15 residues. Per germline, CDR1 MNHNY and CDR2 SVGAGI (reference sequence). The CDR3 DNA is TGTGCCAGCAGCGGGACCGGGACAGGACATTCACCCCTCCACTTT. It yields the protein CASSGTGTGHSPLHF.

This rearrangement joins TRBV11-2 to TRBJ2-5, with D possibly being TRBD1 or TRBD2 (6 bases each). Trimming cost V 6 bases and J 2 bases, with 13 bases left between them. The germline V gene encodes CDR1 SGHAT and CDR2 FQNNGV. The CDR3 has 14 residues. The CDR3 reads CASRPGGGQETQYF. The CDR3, as DNA: TGTGCCAGCAGACCAGGAGGGGGTCAAGAGACCCAGTACTTC.

Notes on this clone: The sample holds other DNA sequences that translate to the same CDR3. The chain has TRBV20-1 and TRBJ1-2; D is undetermined. Deletions cut 6 bases from V and 7 bases from J, with 6 bases between. CDR3 size: 9 residues. Germline V CDR1 and CDR2: DFQATT, SNEGSKA (reference sequence). The CDR3 is CSAPSGYTF. Written as DNA, the CDR3 is TGCAGTGCCCCTAGTGGCTACACCTTC.

DNA for the CDR3: TGTGCCAGCAGCTTGGAGGGACAGGGTGTTCGGCAGTTCTTC. Translated, it gives CASSLEGQGVRQFF. V is TRBV5-4 and J is TRBJ2-1, with TRBD1 identical over 9 bases. The CDR3 runs to 14 residues. J was trimmed by 12 bases and V by 0 bases; bases with no gene match: 7. Germline CDR1 SGHNT, CDR2 YYREEE (reference sequence). Full variable domain (rest looked up from reference TRBV5-4 and TRBJ2-1): ETGVTQSPTHLIKTRGQQVTLRCSSQSGHNTVSWYQQALGQGPQFIFQYYREEENGRGNFPPRFSGLQFPNYSSELNVNALELDDSALYLCASSLEGQGVRQFFGPGTRLTVL.

J is TRBJ1-1 and V is TRBV4-1; 7 nucleotides align to TRBD1. CDR1 is MGHRA and CDR2 is YSYEKL in the germline V gene. CDR3 length: 12 amino acids. CDR3 amino acids: CASTGQGTEAFF. The DNA for the CDR3 is TGCGCTTCGACAGGGCAGGGCACTGAAGCTTTCTTT.

V and J are TRBV4-2 and TRBJ2-3; 7 nucleotides align to TRBD2. J was trimmed by 4 bases and V by 1 base; bases with no gene match: 5. CDR1 is LGHNA and CDR2 is YNFKEQ in the germline V gene. CDR3 length: 15 amino acids. The CDR3 spells CASSQGLRGADTQYF. The CDR3 DNA sequence: TGTGCCAGCAGCCAAGGGTTACGGGGGGCAGATACGCAGTATTTT.

The chain has TRBV23-1 and TRBJ2-7; no firm D call. Being an ORF, TRBV23-1 has a function that is uncertain. The CDR3 covers 14 residues. V gave up 0 bases and J gave up 3 bases, with 9 bases separating them. DNA of the CDR3: TGCGCCAGCAGTCAATCGTGGGGTTTCTACGAGCAGTACTTC. Its translation is CASSQSWGFYEQYF.

CDR3 region: CASSVVPGASYEQYF. In nucleotides, the CDR3 is TGTGCCAGCAGCGTAGTGCCAGGGGCCTCCTACGAGCAGTACTTC. The rearrangement uses TRBV9 and TRBJ2-7; D perhaps matches TRBD1 (6 bases). The CDR3 is made up of 15 amino acids. V shed 0 bases and J shed 0 bases, with 10 bases lying between them. The germline V gene has CDR1 SGDLS and CDR2 YYNGEE.

The chain employs TRBV19 and TRBJ1-1, with TRBD1 matching over 11 bases. After removal of 3 bases from V and 4 bases from J, the junction contained 1 base not matched to a gene. Germline CDR1 is LNHDA and CDR2 is SQIVND (reference sequence). The length of the CDR3 is 14 residues. CDR3 residues: CASSMGTGGTEAFF. The CDR3 nucleotides are TGTGCCAGTAGTATGGGGACAGGGGGCACTGAAGCTTTCTTT.

This clone has more than one count but fewer than ten. This chain joins TRBV4-1 and TRBJ1-5, with D perhaps TRBD1 (6 bases). Trimming removed 2 bases at V and 7 bases at J, with 24 bases between. Germline V gives CDR1 MGHRA, CDR2 YSYEKL. This CDR3 is built from 18 residues. Here the CDR3 reads CASSQKRGTDGVRQPQHF. CDR3 nucleotides: TGCGCCAGCAGCCAAAAAAGGGGGACGGACGGCGTTCGGCAGCCCCAGCATTTT.

The V gene is TRBV4-1, the J gene TRBJ2-3; TRBD2 matches at 8 bases. The CDR3 has 15 amino acids. Germline V gene sequence: CDR1 MGHRA, CDR2 YSYEKL. Germline trimming cut 5 bases from V and 4 bases from J; bases unmatched to any gene: 8. Written as DNA, the CDR3 is TGCGCCAGCAGCTCGTCGGGACTAGGCGCAGATACGCAGTATTTT. This translates into CASSSSGLGADTQYF.

The chain has TRBV4-2 and TRBJ1-2, with D unresolved. CDR3 size: 16 residues. CDR1 is LGHNA, CDR2 YNFKEQ, per germline. Trimming stripped 4 bases from V and 3 bases from J, with 18 bases between. Here the CDR3 DNA reads TGTGCCAGCAGCCTCCTACCCCCGGGAGCTTACTATGGCTACACCTTC. Its protein is CASSLLPPGAYYGYTF.

This chain uses TRBV5-1 with TRBJ1-1, with 8 nucleotides matching TRBD1. CDR3 length equals 18 residues. Germline V gene sequence: CDR1 SGHRS, CDR2 YFSETQ. The V and J ends lost 0 bases and 8 bases, in that order; junction bases with no gene match: 18. CDR3 coding DNA: TGCGCCAGCAGCTTGGGGGGAGGGACAGGACACCTAGGAGGGGAAGCTTTCTTT. Its protein product is CASSLGGGTGHLGGEAFF.

The V gene is TRBV4-1, the J gene TRBJ1-2, with a weak D call TRBD1 (6 bases). This CDR3 has 16 amino acids. Germline CDR1 MGHRA, CDR2 YSYEKL. Deletions cut 0 bases from V and 4 bases from J, with 15 bases between. CDR3 sequence: CASSQDQFGGLYGYTF. As DNA, the CDR3 is TGCGCCAGCAGCCAAGATCAATTCGGGGGGCTCTATGGCTACACCTTC.

The gene calls are TRBV29-1 and TRBJ1-2; D gene uncertain. The CDR3 has 11 amino acids. Germline CDR1 is SQVTM and CDR2 is ANQGSEA. Trimming removed 7 bases from V and 6 bases from J, with 12 bases in between. The CDR3 region has the DNA TGCAGCGCCGTGATTCAGGATGGCTACACCTTC. Translated: CSAVIQDGYTF.

This chain links TRBV20-1 with TRBJ1-2, with D unclear. The CDR3 loop spans 13 amino acids. Between the trimmed V and J ends, which lost 3 bases and 2 bases, there was a span of 10 bases. In germline, CDR1 is DFQATT, CDR2 SNEGSKA (reference sequence). The CDR3 protein is CSASSGVNYGYTF. The CDR3 coding sequence is TGCAGTGCTAGTAGCGGGGTCAACTATGGCTACACCTTC.

The rearrangement joins TRBV5-4 to TRBJ2-7; no definite D call. From germline, CDR1 is SGHNT and CDR2 YYREEE (reference sequence). The CDR3 is made up of 17 amino acids. V was trimmed by 1 base and J by 0 bases, leaving 17 bases between them. The CDR3 spells CASSLRSAETVSYEQYF. The CDR3 DNA follows: TGTGCCAGCAGCTTGAGGTCGGCGGAGACCGTCTCCTACGAGCAGTACTTC.

With respect to this clone: The sample holds other DNA sequences that translate to the same CDR3. The genes are TRBV19 and TRBJ2-7; D uncertain. Germline V CDR1 and CDR2: LNHDA, SQIVND (reference sequence). Trimming pared 1 base from V and 2 bases from J, leaving 6 bases between. This CDR3 comprises 13 residues. DNA of the CDR3: TGTGCCAGTAGTATAGGACATCCCTACGAGCAGTACTTC. Amino acid sequence: CASSIGHPYEQYF.